The 25 T cell receptor beta chains presented below share a single source sample, sequenced in a study of naive and memory T cell subsets. An equimolar mix of two oligonucleotides served as the beta constant-region primer for TRBC1 and TRBC2. TCRdb re-called the UMI-ligation and nested PCR reads with MiXCR, one entry per CDR3 protein. The sample holds around 35,000 distinct CDR3 sequences; roughly 14% are singletons and the top ten take around a fifth. The specimen sequenced was effector memory CD4+ T cells from blood. Subset of the sample: effector memory, CD45RA- CD27-. The source of these receptors is a human donor in good health.

This clonotype has only a few counts. V and J are TRBV7-3 and TRBJ2-2, with D hard to call. Germline values: CDR1 SGHTA, CDR2 FQGTGA. CDR3 length equals 14 residues. With 5 bases removed from V and 4 bases from J, the gap between germline ends came to 11 bases. CDR3 nucleotide sequence: TGTGCCAGCAGCGCGACGACTGTCACCGGGGAGCTGTTTTTT. Its translation is CASSATTVTGELFF.

This clonotype came up many times. V usage is TRBV12-3 or TRBV12-4 and J usage is TRBJ2-1, with 11 positions matching TRBD2. V lost 4 bases, J lost 15 bases, and 11 bases stayed unmatched. The CDR3 is made up of 14 amino acids. The CDR3 DNA is TGTGCCAGCAGTTCCCAACTAGCGGGAGAGTTGAGGTTCTTC. This gives the protein CASSSQLAGELRFF.

Remarks on this clonotype: Being one base from a much bigger clone, this may be a read error. The rearrangement uses TRBV7-2 and TRBJ2-5; D ambiguous. Trimming cost V 1 base and J 1 base, with 7 bases left between them. The CDR3 runs 14 residues. CDR1 SGHTA and CDR2 FQGNSA come from the germline V gene. The CDR3 sequence: CASSLVAFQETQYF. CDR3 DNA: TGTGCCAGCAGCTTAGTTGCATTCCAAGAGACCCAGTACTTC.

This clonotype was observed at least ten times. The V call is TRBV7-9, the J call TRBJ2-7; TRBD1 might be the D (6 bases). Deletions cut 5 bases from V and 10 bases from J, with 15 bases between. Germline-derived CDR1 and CDR2 are SEHNR and FQNEAQ (reference sequence). The CDR3 runs to 12 residues. The CDR3 protein is CASSLRDTQQYF. CDR3 DNA: TGTGCCAGCAGCCTTCGGGACACACAACAGTACTTC.

This clonotype has ten or more counts. The chain recombines TRBV2 with TRBJ2-3; D possibly corresponds to TRBD1 (6 bases). The CDR3 is made up of 14 amino acids. Trimming shortened V by 6 bases and J by 0 bases, and 10 bases separated the two germline ends. Per the germline V gene, CDR1 is SNHLY and CDR2 is FYNNEI. DNA for the CDR3: TGTGCCAGCAGGCACAGGGCTAGCACAGATACGCAGTATTTT. Translated: CASRHRASTDTQYF.

This clonotype was counted between two and nine times. The chain recombines TRBV2 with TRBJ2-3; D is ambiguous. The CDR3 totals 11 residues. Trimming took 1 base from V and 5 from J, leaving 1 base between them. The germline CDR1 and CDR2 sequences are SNHLY and FYNNEI. The CDR3 DNA reads as TGTGCCAGCAGTGAAGTAGATACGCAGTATTTT. Translating gives CASSEVDTQYF.

Notes on this clonotype: One end of the junction varies from germline; a read error may be responsible. J is TRBJ2-5 and V is TRBV29-1; D is perhaps TRBD2 (7 bases). Looked up from germline, CDR1 is SQVTM and CDR2 is ANQGSEA. This CDR3 is built from 12 residues. This CDR3 reads CSVFRGGETQCF. CDR3 in DNA: TGCAGCGTTTTCAGGGGAGGGGAGACCCAGTGCTTC.

The chain employs TRBV6-1 and TRBJ1-5, with D perhaps matching TRBD1 (5 bases). The germline V gene has CDR1 MNHNS and CDR2 SASEGT. The germline V and J ends were trimmed by 10 bases and 5 bases, with 15 bases remaining between them. The CDR3 totals 13 residues. The CDR3 region has the DNA TGTGCCACGGTGTTAGACAGTTATCAGCCCCAGCATTTT. Protein product: CATVLDSYQPQHF.

The table lists this clonotype with a few counts. The chain carries TRBV6-2 or TRBV6-3 and TRBJ2-2, with TRBD1 identical over 11 bases. The V gene end was trimmed by 6 bases and the J gene end by 4 bases; junction bases not matched to a gene: 4. Germline V gene data show CDR1 as MNHEY and CDR2 as SVGEGT. The CDR3 is 15 amino acids. The CDR3 DNA is TGTGCCAGCAGCTCCGGGACAGGGGGCACCGGGGAGCTGTTTTTT. This gives the protein CASSSGTGGTGELFF.

This chain uses TRBV7-2 with TRBJ1-2; D uncertain. The CDR3 is made up of 15 amino acids. Germline CDR1 reads SGHTA; CDR2 reads FQGNSA. Trimming cost V 5 bases and J 5 bases, with 18 bases left between them. CDR3 in amino acids: CASSSRAADRYGYTF. The CDR3 DNA follows: TGTGCCAGCAGCAGCCGGGCCGCTGATAGGTATGGCTACACCTTC.

This clonotype was counted a few times. This chain connects TRBV3-1 to TRBJ1-1; D remains ambiguous. This CDR3 region has 12 residues. The germline CDR1 and CDR2 sequences are LGHDT and YNNKEL (reference sequence). Trimming removed 6 bases from V and 6 bases from J, with 11 bases in between. CDR3 loop: CASRAQGAEAFF. The CDR3 region has the DNA TGTGCCAGCAGAGCCCAAGGCGCTGAAGCTTTCTTT.

This clonotype was found many times. The chain couples TRBV4-1 to TRBJ2-7; 7 bases line up with TRBD1. Germline CDR1 MGHRA, CDR2 YSYEKL. J was trimmed by 2 bases and V by 0 bases; bases with no gene match: 7. This CDR3 is 16 amino acids long. The CDR3 region is CASSQDLGTATYEQYF. DNA of the CDR3: TGCGCCAGCAGCCAAGATCTAGGGACAGCCACCTACGAGCAGTACTTC.

Sample share makes this clonotype medium-sized (0.01 to 0.1%). The gene calls are TRBV11-2 and TRBJ2-7; the match to TRBD2 covers 13 bases. With V trimmed by 2 bases and J by 0 bases, 10 bases remained unmatched. CDR3 length: 19 amino acids. Germline V gene sequence: CDR1 SGHAT, CDR2 FQNNGV. The CDR3 sequence: CASSLFPGTSGAFSYEQYF. CDR3 coding DNA: TGTGCCAGCAGCTTATTCCCAGGGACTAGCGGGGCCTTCTCCTACGAGCAGTACTTC.

The V and J genes are TRBV6-5 and TRBJ2-3; 8 bases align to TRBD1. The V gene's germline CDR1 is MNHEY and CDR2 SVGAGI. V lost 6 bases to trimming and J lost 5 bases; unmatched junction nucleotides: 10. CDR3 length: 15 amino acids. The CDR3 coding sequence is TGTGCCAGCAGGCAGGGGGCTCGCCCTCAAGATACGCAGTATTTT. This sequence encodes CASRQGARPQDTQYF.

This clonotype has a count of ten or more. The chain couples TRBV7-2 to TRBJ2-3; D remains unclear. The CDR3 is 15 amino acids. The V and J ends lost 1 base and 5 bases respectively, with 13 bases between them. Germline-derived CDR1 and CDR2 are SGHTA and FQGNSA. The DNA for the CDR3 is TGTGCCAGCAGCTTAGGCCAGGTCTTTGGAGATACGCAGTATTTT. Translating gives CASSLGQVFGDTQYF.

This clonotype was picked up one time. It is likely a read error, because the conserved phenylalanine at the end of the CDR3 is missing. The chain uses TRBV11-2 and TRBJ2-6, with TRBD1 matching over 8 bases. The CDR3 totals 16 residues. Trimming took 3 bases from V and 2 from J; bases not matched to a gene: 3. CDR1 and CDR2 (germline): SGHAT, FQNNGV. CDR3 sequence reads: CASSFGRGPGANVLTL. In DNA form, the CDR3 reads TGTGCCAGCAGCTTTGGCAGGGGGCCTGGGGCCAACGTCCTGACTCTC.

The V and J genes are TRBV19 and TRBJ2-3; no clear D gene. V was shortened by 7 bases and J by 0 bases, with 14 bases between the two germline ends. In germline, CDR1 is LNHDA, CDR2 SQIVND (reference sequence). This CDR3 spans 15 amino acids. CDR3 residues: CASTPDARSTDTQYF. CDR3 sequence (DNA): TGTGCCAGTACGCCGGACGCCCGAAGCACAGATACGCAGTATTTT.

This clonotype has a count of ten or more. The J gene is TRBJ1-4, the V gene TRBV6-6; D not certain. Germline loops: CDR1 MNHNY, CDR2 SVGAGI (reference sequence). Trimming removed 8 bases at V and 0 bases at J, with 7 bases between. This CDR3 comprises 13 residues. The CDR3 DNA is TGTGCCAGCTCGGGTGCAACTAATGAAAAACTGTTTTTT. This translates into CASSGATNEKLFF.

In this sample, this clonotype turned up many times. The rearrangement uses TRBV7-6 and TRBJ2-1; D gene ambiguous. CDR1 and CDR2 (germline): SGHVS, FNYEAQ. Trimming took 3 bases from V and 1 from J, leaving 10 bases between them. CDR3 length: 15 amino acids. The CDR3 DNA reads TGTGCCAGCAGCTTTAGTGGGAAATCCTACAATGAGCAGTTCTTC. Translated: CASSFSGKSYNEQFF.

This clonotype appeared a few times. The CDR3 region has the DNA TGTGCCAGCAGTGAATCCCCCCTGGATACGCAGTATTTT. Its translation: CASSESPLDTQYF. The genes are TRBV25-1 and TRBJ2-3; D unresolved. CDR3 size: 13 residues. V lost 1 base, J lost 6 bases, and 8 bases lay in between. Looked up from germline, CDR1 is MGHDK and CDR2 is SYGVNS.

This clonotype showed up just a few times. This sequence joins TRBV7-2 and TRBJ2-7; the match to TRBD2 covers 11 bases. Unmatched junction bases numbered 6, after V lost 4 bases and J lost 7 bases. The CDR3 runs to 14 residues. Germline V gene data show CDR1 as SGHTA and CDR2 as FQGNSA. As DNA, the CDR3 is TGTGCCAGCAGCTCGACTAGCGGGGTCAATGAGCAGTACTTC. It codes for CASSSTSGVNEQYF.

The chain combines TRBV12-3 or TRBV12-4 with TRBJ2-7; D may be TRBD2 (6 bases). The CDR3 spans 14 residues. V dropped 3 bases and J dropped 0 bases, with 9 bases sitting between them. The CDR3 nucleotides are TGTGCCAGCAGTTTGTGGGGACTCTCCTACGAGCAGTACTTC. Translated, it gives CASSLWGLSYEQYF.

The chain joins TRBV29-1 to TRBJ2-3, with 14 bases lining up with TRBD2. From germline, CDR1 is SQVTM and CDR2 ANQGSEA. Trimming took 7 bases from V and 1 from J; bases not matched to a gene: 16. The length of the CDR3 is 19 residues. The CDR3 DNA follows: TGCAGCGCCTCGCCGGGACTAGCGGGAGAGCGGTTGGGCACAGATACGCAGTATTTT. Its protein is CSASPGLAGERLGTDTQYF.

The gene calls are TRBV27 and TRBJ2-5; TRBD2 matches 14 bases. Germline lookup yields CDR1 MNHEY and CDR2 SMNVEV (reference sequence). V lost 6 bases, J lost 5 bases, and 14 bases stayed unmatched. The CDR3 is 18 residues long. As DNA, the CDR3 is TGTGCCAGCAGCCAGCCTGGGACTAGCGGGAGTTTTGAGGAGACCCAGTACTTC. Residues: CASSQPGTSGSFEETQYF.

The table lists this clonotype with many counts. V usage is TRBV20-1 and J usage is TRBJ2-3, with D possibly being TRBD2 (6 bases). CDR3 length: 14 amino acids. Germline CDR1 reads DFQATT; CDR2 reads SNEGSKA (reference sequence). Deletions cut 3 bases from V and 0 bases from J, with 10 bases between. This CDR3 is CSASLAGSTDTQYF. In DNA form, the CDR3 reads TGCAGTGCTAGCCTGGCGGGGAGCACAGATACGCAGTATTTT.